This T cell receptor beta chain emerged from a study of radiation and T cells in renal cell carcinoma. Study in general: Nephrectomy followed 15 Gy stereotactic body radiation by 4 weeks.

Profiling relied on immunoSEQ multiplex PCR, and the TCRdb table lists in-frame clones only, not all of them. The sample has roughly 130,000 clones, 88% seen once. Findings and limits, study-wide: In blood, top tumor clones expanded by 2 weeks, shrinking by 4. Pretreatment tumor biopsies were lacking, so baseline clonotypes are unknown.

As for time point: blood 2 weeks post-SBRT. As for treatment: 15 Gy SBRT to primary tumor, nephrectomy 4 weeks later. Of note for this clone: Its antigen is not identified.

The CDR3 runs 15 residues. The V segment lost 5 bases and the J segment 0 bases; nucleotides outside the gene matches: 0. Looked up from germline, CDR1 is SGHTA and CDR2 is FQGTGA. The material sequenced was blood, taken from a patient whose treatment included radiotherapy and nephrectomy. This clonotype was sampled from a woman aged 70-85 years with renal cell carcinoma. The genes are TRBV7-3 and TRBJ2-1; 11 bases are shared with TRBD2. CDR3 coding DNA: TGTGCCAGCAGCACTAGCGGGGGCTCCTACAATGAGCAGTTCTTC. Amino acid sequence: CASSTSGGSYNEQFF. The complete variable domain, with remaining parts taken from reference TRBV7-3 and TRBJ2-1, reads GAGVSQTPSNKVTEKGKYVELRCDPISGHTALYWYRQSLGQGPEFLIYFQGTGAADDSGLPNDRFFAVRPEGSVSTLKIQRTERGDSAVYLCASSTSGGSYNEQFFGPGTRLTVL.